The entry that follows covers one TCR beta chain sequence. This entry belongs to a study of shared clonotypes between healthy human individuals. Trimming cost V 2 bases and J 6 bases; bases outside gene matches: 3. This CDR3 is built from 15 residues. Germline V gene sequence: CDR1 SGHRS, CDR2 YFSETQ. Clones were read by immunoSEQ multiplex PCR, and TCRdb kept only the in-frame ones, dropping some. The sample lists 1,100,000 or so clones, around 82% occurring once. Donors comprised only Caucasian adults living in Nashville, Tennessee. The rearrangement joins TRBV5-1 to TRBJ1-4; 11 nucleotides line up with TRBD1. This receptor was identified in a man between 18 and 35 years old in good health. Some clones in this sample may be carry-over from other donors' samples. The sequenced sample was memory CD4+ T cells from PBMCs. Subset defined: CD45RA-negative fraction. CDR3 coding DNA: TGCGCCAGCAGCTTATGGGGACAGGGGGATGAAAAACTGTTTTTT. It encodes CASSLWGQGDEKLFF.